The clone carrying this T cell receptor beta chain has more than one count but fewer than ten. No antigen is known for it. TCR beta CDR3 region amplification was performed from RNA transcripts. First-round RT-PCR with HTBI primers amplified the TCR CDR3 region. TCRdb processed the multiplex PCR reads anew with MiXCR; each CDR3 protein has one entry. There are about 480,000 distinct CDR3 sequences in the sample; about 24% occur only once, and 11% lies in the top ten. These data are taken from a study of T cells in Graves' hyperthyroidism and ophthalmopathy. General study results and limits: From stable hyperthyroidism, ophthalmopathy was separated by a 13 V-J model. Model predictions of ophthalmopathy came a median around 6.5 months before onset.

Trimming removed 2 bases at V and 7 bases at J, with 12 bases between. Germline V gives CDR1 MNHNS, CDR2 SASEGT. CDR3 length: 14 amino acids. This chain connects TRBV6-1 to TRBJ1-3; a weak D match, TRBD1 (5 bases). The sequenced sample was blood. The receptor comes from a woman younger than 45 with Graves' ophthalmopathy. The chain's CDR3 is CASSESRRGNTIYF. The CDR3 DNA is TGTGCCAGCAGTGAATCTCGGAGGGGCAACACCATATATTTT.